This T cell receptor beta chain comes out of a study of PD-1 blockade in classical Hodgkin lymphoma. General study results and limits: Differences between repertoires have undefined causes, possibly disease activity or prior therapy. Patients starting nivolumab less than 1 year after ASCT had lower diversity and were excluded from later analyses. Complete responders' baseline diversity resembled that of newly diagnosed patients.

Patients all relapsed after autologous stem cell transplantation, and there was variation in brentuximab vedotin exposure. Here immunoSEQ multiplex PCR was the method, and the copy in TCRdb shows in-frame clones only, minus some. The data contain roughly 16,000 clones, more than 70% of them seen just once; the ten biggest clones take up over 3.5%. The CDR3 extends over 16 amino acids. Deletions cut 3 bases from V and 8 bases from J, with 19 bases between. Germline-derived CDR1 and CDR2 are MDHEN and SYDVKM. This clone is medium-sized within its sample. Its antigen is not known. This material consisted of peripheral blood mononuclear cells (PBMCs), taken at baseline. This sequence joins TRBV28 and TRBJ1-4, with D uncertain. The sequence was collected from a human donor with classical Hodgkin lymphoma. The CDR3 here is CASSLSLLDIPEKLFF. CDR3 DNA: TGTGCCAGCAGTTTGTCTCTCCTTGACATACCAGAAAAACTGTTTTTT.